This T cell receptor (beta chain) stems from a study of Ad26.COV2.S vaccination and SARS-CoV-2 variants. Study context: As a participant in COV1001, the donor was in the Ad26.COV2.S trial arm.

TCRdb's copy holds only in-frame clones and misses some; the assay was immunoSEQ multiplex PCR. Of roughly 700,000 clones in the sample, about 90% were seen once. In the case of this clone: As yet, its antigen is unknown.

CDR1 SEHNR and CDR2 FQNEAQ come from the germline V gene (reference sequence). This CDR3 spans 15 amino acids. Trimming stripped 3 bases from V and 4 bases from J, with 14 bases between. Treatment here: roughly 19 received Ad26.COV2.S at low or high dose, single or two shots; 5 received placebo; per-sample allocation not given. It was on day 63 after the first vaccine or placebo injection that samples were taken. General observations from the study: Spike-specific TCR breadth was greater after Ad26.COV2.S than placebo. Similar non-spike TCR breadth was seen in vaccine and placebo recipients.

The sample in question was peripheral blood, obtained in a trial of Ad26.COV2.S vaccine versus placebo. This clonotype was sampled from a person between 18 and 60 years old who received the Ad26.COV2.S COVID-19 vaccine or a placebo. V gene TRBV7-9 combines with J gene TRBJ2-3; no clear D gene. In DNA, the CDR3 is TGTGCCAGCAGCTTTGGGCGGAGAACCCCAGATACGCAGTATTTT. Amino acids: CASSFGRRTPDTQYF. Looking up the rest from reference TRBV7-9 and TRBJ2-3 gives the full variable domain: DTGVSQNPRHKITKRGQNVTFRCDPISEHNRLYWYRQTLGQGPEFLTYFQNEAQLEKSRLLSDRFSAERPKGSFSTLEIQRTEQGDSAMYLCASSFGRRTPDTQYFGPGTRLTVL.